This section outlines one T cell receptor (beta chain) sequence together with its context. Source study methods: For nucleated cells, counts were estimated from reference gene primer amplification. Clones were read by immunoSEQ multiplex PCR, and TCRdb kept only the in-frame ones, dropping some. The V and J calls and clone size are taken from that table; D and trimming were inferred from the DNA. The table records fewer than 200,000 clones, about 80% of them present only once. The data were obtained in a study of blood T cell repertoires in COVID-19. Looking at the study overall: The samples span acute and convalescent COVID-19 from the United States, Italy and Spain. T cells, B-cell-depleted T cells, or PBMCs provided the cDNA or gDNA that served as material.

The V segment lost 4 bases and the J segment 5 bases; nucleotides outside the gene matches: 11. Germline CDR1 SGHAT, CDR2 FQNNGV. The CDR3 covers 16 residues. Sequencing used peripheral blood. The chain couples TRBV11-2 to TRBJ2-5, with 9 bases that match TRBD1. This clonotype was obtained from a man in his 60s with acute or convalescent COVID-19. In DNA, the CDR3 is TGTGCCAGCAGCTCAGGGACAGGGTCTAATTTCGAGACCCAGTACTTC. Translating it yields CASSSGTGSNFETQYF.